Shown below are 18 T cell receptor beta chains from a single sample sequenced in a study of blood T cell repertoires in COVID-19. Sequenced by immunoSEQ multiplex PCR; TCRdb stores in-frame clones only, minus some. The sample lists approximately 160,000 clones; approximately 88% were seen once. Source material: peripheral blood. The receptor source for this set is a man aged 18 to 29 with active or convalescent COVID-19.

The genes are TRBV2 and TRBJ1-1; TRBD1 aligns across 9 bases. V was pared by 6 bases and J by 4 bases, with 6 bases of the junction left unmatched. Germline V lookup: CDR1 SNHLY, CDR2 FYNNEI. This CDR3 contains 14 residues. DNA of the CDR3: TGTGCCAGCAGCCGGACAGGGGCTGGCACTGAAGCTTTCTTT. Its protein is CASSRTGAGTEAFF.

This chain joins TRBV2 and TRBJ2-3; 10 bases are shared with TRBD2. Germline CDR1 SNHLY, CDR2 FYNNEI. The CDR3 sequence is 15 residues long. J lost 6 bases, V lost 6 bases, and 9 bases had no gene match. CDR3: CASSFPGTSDDTQYF. The CDR3 DNA reads as TGTGCCAGCAGCTTTCCGGGGACTAGCGATGATACGCAGTATTTT.

This CDR3 is CSVEDDRRSTDTQYF. DNA of the CDR3: TGCAGCGTTGAAGATGACAGGAGAAGCACAGATACGCAGTATTTT. The V call is TRBV29-1, the J call TRBJ2-3, with a weak D call TRBD1 (6 bases). Germline CDR1 is SQVTM and CDR2 is ANQGSEA. V was trimmed by 0 bases and J by 0 bases, leaving 10 bases between them. This CDR3 region has 15 residues.

The chain recombines TRBV10-3 with TRBJ2-7; perhaps TRBD1 as D (6 bases). The length of the CDR3 is 14 residues. V was trimmed by 6 bases and J by 2 bases, leaving 14 bases between them. Germline CDR1 is ENHRY and CDR2 is SYGVKD. The CDR3 here is CAIRNRDTPYEQYF. The CDR3 bases are TGTGCCATCAGGAACAGGGATACTCCCTACGAGCAGTACTTC.

The genes are TRBV21-1 and TRBJ1-5. TRBV21-1 is a pseudogene. CDR3 size: 19 residues. The CDR3 is CASSKVRATPGGSNQPQHF. The CDR3 nucleotides read TGTGCCAGCAGCAAAGTCCGGGCCACACCCGGGGGTAGCAATCAGCCCCAGCATTTT.

This chain links TRBV7-9 with TRBJ1-2; 9 nucleotides agree with TRBD1. The V and J ends lost 5 bases and 5 bases, in that order; junction bases with no gene match: 9. The CDR3 spans 15 residues. The germline V gene encodes CDR1 SEHNR and CDR2 FQNEAQ (reference sequence). For the CDR3, the DNA is TGTGCCAGCAGCCCCCGTTCCGGACAGGGGTATGGCTACACCTTC. Its translation is CASSPRSGQGYGYTF.

This rearrangement joins TRBV6-5 to TRBJ1-2; weak D call: TRBD1 (5 bases). The V gene lost 8 bases and the J gene lost 4 bases, with 20 bases spanning the gap. CDR1 is MNHEY, CDR2 SVGAGI, per germline. The CDR3 length is 15 residues. The CDR3 here is CASAVPGLKGYGYTF. DNA for the CDR3: TGTGCCAGCGCGGTTCCGGGACTAAAGGGCTATGGCTACACCTTC.

The rearrangement links TRBV7-2 to TRBJ2-1; the D gene is possibly TRBD2 (6 bases). This CDR3 comprises 16 residues. Germline CDR1 reads SGHTA; CDR2 reads FQGNSA. Trimming removed 5 bases at V and 1 base at J, with 15 bases between. The CDR3 sequence is CASSPRGSLSYNEQFF. As DNA, the CDR3 is TGTGCCAGCAGCCCCCGGGGGTCCTTGTCCTACAATGAGCAGTTCTTC.

The rearrangement joins TRBV20-1 to TRBJ1-3; TRBD1 matches 9 bases. This CDR3 region has 15 residues. The V gene end was trimmed by 3 bases and the J gene end by 1 base; junction bases not matched to a gene: 4. CDR1 and CDR2 (germline): DFQATT, SNEGSKA (reference sequence). For the CDR3, the DNA is TGCAGTGCTAGTGGACAGGGGAGATCTGGAAACACCATATATTTT. It encodes CSASGQGRSGNTIYF.

V usage is TRBV7-6 and J usage is TRBJ2-2; D gene ambiguous. The V gene lost 1 base and the J gene lost 1 base, with 7 bases spanning the gap. Germline-derived CDR1 and CDR2 are SGHVS and FNYEAQ. CDR3 size: 15 residues. CDR3 nucleotides: TGTGCCAGCAGCTTAGGGTCGGTGAACACCGGGGAGCTGTTTTTT. It encodes CASSLGSVNTGELFF.

This clone was counted a single time. V is TRBV27 and J is TRBJ1-1, with TRBD1 identical over 11 bases. V was pared by 5 bases and J by 4 bases, with 9 bases of the junction left unmatched. CDR3 size: 16 residues. The germline CDR1 and CDR2 sequences are MNHEY and SMNVEV (reference sequence). CDR3 loop: CASSIYMGQGGTEAFF. As DNA, the CDR3 is TGTGCCAGCAGTATTTACATGGGACAGGGGGGCACTGAAGCTTTCTTT.

This chain links TRBV28 with TRBJ1-2; TRBD1 agrees at 12 bases. The CDR3 length is 15 residues. V lost 5 bases, J lost 2 bases, and 3 bases stayed unmatched. Germline CDR1 MDHEN, CDR2 SYDVKM. The CDR3: CASSRDRGLNYGYTF. CDR3 bases: TGTGCCAGCAGTCGGGACAGGGGGCTAAACTATGGCTACACCTTC.

The chain uses TRBV28 and TRBJ1-2; no clear D. Between the trimmed V and J ends, which lost 7 bases and 2 bases, there was a span of 11 bases. The CDR3 spans 13 residues. Germline CDR1 and CDR2: MDHEN and SYDVKM. DNA of the CDR3: TGTGCCAGCATCCCCACATTGAACTATGGCTACACCTTC. Protein sequence: CASIPTLNYGYTF.

The gene calls are TRBV24-1 and TRBJ2-2; maybe TRBD1 (6 bases). Trimming took off 4 bases at V and 5 bases at J, with 13 bases between the two ends. CDR1 is KGHDR and CDR2 is SFDVKD in the germline V gene. The CDR3 consists of 15 residues. Written as DNA, the CDR3 is TGTGCCACCAGTGACCCTCGAAGGGGGACCGGGGAGCTGTTTTTT. Protein product: CATSDPRRGTGELFF.

The chain employs TRBV2 and TRBJ2-1; 8 bases are shared with TRBD1. The length of the CDR3 is 14 residues. With 4 bases clipped from V and 6 bases from J, the junction kept 5 bases outside the gene matches. CDR1 and CDR2 (germline): SNHLY, FYNNEI. In nucleotides, the CDR3 is TGTGCCAGCAGTGGTGGGACAGGTCTCAATGAGCAGTTCTTC. It translates to CASSGGTGLNEQFF.

J is TRBJ2-3 and V is TRBV6-5, with D unresolved. This CDR3 contains 13 residues. Trimming left V 5 bases short and J 6 bases short, with 12 bases between. Per germline, CDR1 MNHEY and CDR2 SVGAGI. The CDR3 DNA reads TGTGCCAGCAGTAGAAGCTCCTTGGATACGCAGTATTTT. It specifies CASSRSSLDTQYF.

The V and J genes are TRBV11-3 and TRBJ2-7; the match to TRBD1 covers 9 bases. Losses at the gene ends were 4 bases for V and 6 bases for J; bases not matched to a gene: 16. The germline gives CDR1 SGHNT, CDR2 YENEEA. This CDR3 region has 17 residues. As DNA, the CDR3 is TGTGCCAGCAGCTCTGGGACAGGGCCCAGGTCACGGGGCGAGCAGTACTTC. As protein: CASSSGTGPRSRGEQYF.

The chain employs TRBV7-9 and TRBJ1-2, with a possible D match to TRBD1 (6 bases). CDR3 length: 14 residues. Per the germline V gene, CDR1 is SEHNR and CDR2 is FQNEAQ (reference sequence). The V and J ends lost 5 bases and 7 bases respectively, with 17 bases between them. CDR3 protein: CASSIESGVFGYTF. As DNA, the CDR3 is TGTGCCAGCAGCATAGAATCAGGGGTCTTTGGCTACACCTTC.